This T cell receptor beta chain was sequenced for a study of CD8+ T cells in alopecia areata. General study points: Shared TCR sequences were less clear between patients than in mice, possibly partly from HLA diversity.

Trimming removed 0 bases at V and 0 bases at J, with 7 bases between. The length of the CDR3 is 14 residues. The germline V gene has CDR1 SGDLS and CDR2 YYNGEE. cDNA reverse transcribed from extracted RNA served as the sequencing template. Method: immunoSEQ multiplex PCR; TCRdb's copy keeps in-frame clones and lacks some. Of roughly 30,000 clones in the sample, 62% were seen once. With respect to this clone: Antigen unknown.

The source material was NKG2D-high CD8+ T cells sorted from blood. The V gene is TRBV9, the J gene TRBJ2-7; D may be TRBD2 (5 bases). This receptor was identified in a human donor with alopecia areata. CDR3 loop: CASSVGGPSYEQYF. DNA for the CDR3: TGTGCCAGCAGCGTAGGAGGGCCCTCCTACGAGCAGTACTTC.